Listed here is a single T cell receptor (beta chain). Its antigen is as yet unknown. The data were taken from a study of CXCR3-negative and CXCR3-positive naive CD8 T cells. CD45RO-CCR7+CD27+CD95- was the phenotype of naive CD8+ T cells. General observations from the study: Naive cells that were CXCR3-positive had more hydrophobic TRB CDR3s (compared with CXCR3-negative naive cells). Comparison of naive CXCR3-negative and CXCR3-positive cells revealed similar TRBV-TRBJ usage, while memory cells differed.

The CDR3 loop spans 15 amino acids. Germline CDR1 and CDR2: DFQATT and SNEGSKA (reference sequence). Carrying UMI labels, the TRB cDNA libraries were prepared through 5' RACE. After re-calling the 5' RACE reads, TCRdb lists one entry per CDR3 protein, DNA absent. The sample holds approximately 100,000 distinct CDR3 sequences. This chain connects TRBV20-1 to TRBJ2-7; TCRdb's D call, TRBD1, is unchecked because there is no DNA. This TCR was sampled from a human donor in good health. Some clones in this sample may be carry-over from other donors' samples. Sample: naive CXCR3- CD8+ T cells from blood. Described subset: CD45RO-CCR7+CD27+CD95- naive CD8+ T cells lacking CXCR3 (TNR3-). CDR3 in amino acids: CSARDMTGTRYEQYF.